The 15 T cell receptor beta chains below all came from one sample that was sequenced in a study of T-cell reconstitution after alpha-beta-depleted transplantation in children. Unique molecular identifiers featured in how the TCRbeta library was prepared. TCRdb processed the PCR reads anew with MiXCR; each CDR3 protein has one entry. The sample has more than 450,000 distinct CDR3 sequences; 15% to 20% are singletons. The source material was PBMCs from the stem cell graft donor, sampled from the stem cell graft. The receptors were gathered from a human donor who donated a stem cell graft to a child with acute lymphoblastic leukemia.

This clonotype was seen a handful of times. The gene calls are TRBV18 and TRBJ1-3; D remains ambiguous. Trimming pared 6 bases from V and 0 bases from J, leaving 18 bases between. The CDR3 has 17 amino acids. Germline V gives CDR1 KGHSH, CDR2 LQKENI. The CDR3 region is CASSPNQHPTSGNTIYF. CDR3 DNA sequence: TGTGCCAGCTCTCCCAACCAGCACCCGACCTCTGGAAACACCATATATTTT.

In this sample, this clonotype turned up a few times. The rearrangement uses TRBV29-1 and TRBJ2-2; D is unresolved. The CDR3 sequence is 11 residues long. The V end was cut by 7 bases, the J end by 5 bases, with 8 bases between. Germline V lookup: CDR1 SQVTM, CDR2 ANQGSEA. The CDR3 loop is CSAHRTGELFF. The CDR3 nucleotides read TGCAGCGCCCATAGGACCGGGGAGCTGTTTTTT.

The genes are TRBV14 and TRBJ2-1; the match to TRBD2 covers 9 bases. The CDR3 consists of 16 residues. The J segment lost 5 bases and the V segment lost 4 bases, leaving 9 bases of the junction unmatched. Germline CDR1 SGHDN, CDR2 FVKESK. The CDR3 DNA is TGTGCCAGCAGCCCCCTAAGCGGGAGGTTAAACAATGAGCAGTTCTTC. Residues: CASSPLSGRLNNEQFF.

Only a few counts were recorded for this clonotype. The V and J genes are TRBV5-1 and TRBJ1-2; 7 nucleotides line up with TRBD1. Germline trimming cut 3 bases from V and 2 bases from J; bases unmatched to any gene: 4. The germline gives CDR1 SGHRS, CDR2 YFSETQ. The CDR3 is 14 residues long. DNA for the CDR3: TGCGCCAGCAGCTGGACAGGTGGAAACTATGGCTACACCTTC. Residues: CASSWTGGNYGYTF.

The chain has TRBV12-3 or TRBV12-4 and TRBJ1-5, with D perhaps matching TRBD1 (6 bases). The CDR3 is 15 amino acids. V lost 0 bases, J lost 3 bases, and 9 bases lay in between. CDR3 in DNA: TGTGCCAGCAGTTTAGCGGACAGAATCAATCAGCCCCAGCATTTT. It translates to CASSLADRINQPQHF.

This clonotype was seen a few times. A junction boundary mismatches the germline segment, possibly from a read error. The chain recombines TRBV7-8 with TRBJ1-4; D gene uncertain. The CDR3 loop spans 14 amino acids. CDR1 is SGHVS, CDR2 FQNEAQ, per germline. The CDR3, as DNA: TGTGCCAGCAGCTTAAAGACAACCAATGAAAAACTGTTTTTT. Its translation is CASSLKTTNEKLFF.

This clonotype has just a few counts. The V and J genes are TRBV20-1 and TRBJ2-1; 8 bases line up with TRBD1. CDR1 DFQATT and CDR2 SNEGSKA come from the germline V gene (reference sequence). This CDR3 spans 14 amino acids. Losses at the gene ends were 0 bases for V and 10 bases for J; bases not matched to a gene: 8. CDR3 region: CSAREGQGVQEQFF. As DNA, the CDR3 is TGCAGTGCTAGAGAAGGACAGGGCGTACAAGAGCAGTTCTTC.

This clonotype was seen a few times. The gene calls are TRBV29-1 and TRBJ2-1; weak D call: TRBD1 (5 bases). CDR3 length: 14 residues. In germline, CDR1 is SQVTM, CDR2 ANQGSEA. Trimming pared 0 bases from V and 3 bases from J, leaving 9 bases between. The chain's CDR3 is CSVEEAGHYNEQFF. CDR3 bases: TGCAGCGTTGAAGAGGCAGGGCACTACAATGAGCAGTTCTTC.

Concerning this clonotype itself: The junction does not match germline at one end; this may be a read error. V is TRBV2 and J is TRBJ2-1; 13 nucleotides match TRBD2. This CDR3 has 16 residues. Germline V gene lookup returns CDR1 SNHLY and CDR2 FYNNEI. CDR3 sequence (DNA): TGCGCCAGCAGTGGTAAGGGACTAGCGGGGACCAATGAGCAGTTCTTC. It codes for CASSGKGLAGTNEQFF.

This clonotype was detected only a few times. The chain uses TRBV5-1 and TRBJ1-4, with a tentative D call TRBD1 (5 bases). V lost 0 bases to trimming and J lost 8 bases, with 14 bases between them. CDR3 size: 15 residues. The germline CDR1 and CDR2 sequences are SGHRS and YFSETQ. CDR3 nucleotides: TGCGCCAGCAGCTTGGGGGGGACGACGCGAGAAAAACTGTTTTTT. This codes for CASSLGGTTREKLFF.

This clonotype turned up a few times. This chain links TRBV5-1 with TRBJ2-1; TRBD1 might be the D (5 bases). Germline V gives CDR1 SGHRS, CDR2 YFSETQ. V dropped 9 bases and J dropped 2 bases, with 21 bases sitting between them. This CDR3 is 16 amino acids long. In DNA, the CDR3 is TGCGCCACCCAGACAGCCGCCGGAGTTACCTACAATGAGCAGTTCTTC. This encodes CATQTAAGVTYNEQFF.

This clonotype was counted at least ten times. The genes are TRBV7-6 and TRBJ2-5; D might be TRBD1 (7 bases). The CDR3 runs to 14 residues. Trimming left V 2 bases short and J 5 bases short, with 12 bases between. CDR1 is SGHVS and CDR2 is FNYEAQ in the germline V gene. The CDR3: CASSLYRGGETQYF. CDR3 bases: TGTGCCAGCAGCTTATACAGGGGAGGCGAGACCCAGTACTTC.

This clonotype appeared a few times. The chain couples TRBV20-1 to TRBJ2-3, with unresolved D. In germline, CDR1 is DFQATT, CDR2 SNEGSKA (reference sequence). The CDR3 totals 13 residues. V lost 6 bases and J lost 4, with 14 bases in between. The CDR3 is CSASLDFSDTQYF. CDR3 DNA sequence: TGCAGTGCATCTCTAGACTTCTCAGATACGCAGTATTTT.

Ten or more counts support this clonotype. This chain links TRBV29-1 with TRBJ2-7, with D unresolved. The CDR3 runs to 11 residues. Germline loops: CDR1 SQVTM, CDR2 ANQGSEA. V lost 4 bases, J lost 6 bases, and 10 bases lay in between. This CDR3 reads CSVVGFGEQYF. CDR3 DNA sequence: TGCAGCGTTGTGGGTTTTGGCGAGCAGTACTTC.

This clonotype was picked up a small number of times. J is TRBJ2-1 and V is TRBV6-5, with TRBD2 matching 10 bases. Germline V gene data show CDR1 as MNHEY and CDR2 as SVGAGI. CDR3 length: 19 amino acids. J gave up 5 bases and V 3 bases, and 16 bases lay outside the gene matches. CDR3 sequence: CASSYPDSESGRVNNEQFF. CDR3 DNA sequence: TGTGCCAGCAGTTATCCCGACAGTGAAAGCGGGAGGGTCAACAATGAGCAGTTCTTC.